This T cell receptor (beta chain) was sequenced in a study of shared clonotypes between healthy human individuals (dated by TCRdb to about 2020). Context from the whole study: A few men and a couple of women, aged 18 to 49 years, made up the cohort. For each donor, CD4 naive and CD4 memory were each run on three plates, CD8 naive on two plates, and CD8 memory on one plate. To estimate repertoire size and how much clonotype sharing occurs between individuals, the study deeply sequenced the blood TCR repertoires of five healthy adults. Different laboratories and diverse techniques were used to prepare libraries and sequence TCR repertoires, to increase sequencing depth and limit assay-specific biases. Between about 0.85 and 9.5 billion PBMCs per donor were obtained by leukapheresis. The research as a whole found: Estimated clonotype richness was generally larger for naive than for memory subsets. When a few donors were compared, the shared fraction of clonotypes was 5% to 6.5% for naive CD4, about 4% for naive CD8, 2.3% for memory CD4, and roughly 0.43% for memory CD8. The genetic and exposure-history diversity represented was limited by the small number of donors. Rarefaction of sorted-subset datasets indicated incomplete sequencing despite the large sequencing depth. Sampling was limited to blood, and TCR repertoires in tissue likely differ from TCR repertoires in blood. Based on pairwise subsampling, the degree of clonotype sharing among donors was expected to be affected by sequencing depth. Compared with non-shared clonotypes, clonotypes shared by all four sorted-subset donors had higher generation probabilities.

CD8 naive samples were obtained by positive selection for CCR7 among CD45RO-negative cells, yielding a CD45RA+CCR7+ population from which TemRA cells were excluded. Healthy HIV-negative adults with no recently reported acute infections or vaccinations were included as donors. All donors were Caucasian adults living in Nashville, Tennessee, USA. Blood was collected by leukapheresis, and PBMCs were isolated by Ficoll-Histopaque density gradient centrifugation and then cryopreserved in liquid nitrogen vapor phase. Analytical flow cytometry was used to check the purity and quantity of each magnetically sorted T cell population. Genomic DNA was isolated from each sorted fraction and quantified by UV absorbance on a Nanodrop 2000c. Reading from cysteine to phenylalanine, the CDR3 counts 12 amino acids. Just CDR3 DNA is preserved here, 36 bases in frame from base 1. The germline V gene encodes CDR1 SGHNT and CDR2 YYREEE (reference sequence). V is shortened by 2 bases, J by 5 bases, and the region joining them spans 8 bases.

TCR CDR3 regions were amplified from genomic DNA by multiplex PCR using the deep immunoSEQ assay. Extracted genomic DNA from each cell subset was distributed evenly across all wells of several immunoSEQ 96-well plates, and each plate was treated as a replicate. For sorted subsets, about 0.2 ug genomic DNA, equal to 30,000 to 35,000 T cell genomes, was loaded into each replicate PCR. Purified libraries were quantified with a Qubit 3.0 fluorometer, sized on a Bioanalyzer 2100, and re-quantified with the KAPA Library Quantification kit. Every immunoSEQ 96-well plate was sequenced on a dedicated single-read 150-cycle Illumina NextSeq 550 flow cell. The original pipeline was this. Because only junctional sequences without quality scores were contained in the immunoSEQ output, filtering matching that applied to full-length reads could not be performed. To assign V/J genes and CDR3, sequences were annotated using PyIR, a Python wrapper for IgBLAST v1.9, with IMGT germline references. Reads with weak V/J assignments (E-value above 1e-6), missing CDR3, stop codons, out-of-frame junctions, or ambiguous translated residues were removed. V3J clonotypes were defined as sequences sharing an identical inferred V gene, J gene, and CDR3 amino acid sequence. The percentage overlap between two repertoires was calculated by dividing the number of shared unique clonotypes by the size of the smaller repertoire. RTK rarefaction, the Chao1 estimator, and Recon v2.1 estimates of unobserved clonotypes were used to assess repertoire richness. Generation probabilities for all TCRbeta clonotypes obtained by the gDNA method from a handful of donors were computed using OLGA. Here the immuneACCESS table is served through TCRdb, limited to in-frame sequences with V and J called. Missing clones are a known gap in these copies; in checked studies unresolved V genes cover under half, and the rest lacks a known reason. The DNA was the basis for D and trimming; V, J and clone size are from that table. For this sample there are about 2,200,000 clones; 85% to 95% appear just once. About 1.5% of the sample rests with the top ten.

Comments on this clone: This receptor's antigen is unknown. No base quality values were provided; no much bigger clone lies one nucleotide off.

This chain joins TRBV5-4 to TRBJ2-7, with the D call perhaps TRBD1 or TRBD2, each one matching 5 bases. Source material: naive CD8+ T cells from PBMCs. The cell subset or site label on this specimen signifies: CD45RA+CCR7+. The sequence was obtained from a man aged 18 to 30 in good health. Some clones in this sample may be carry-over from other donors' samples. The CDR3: CASSLRDDEQYF. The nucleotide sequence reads TGTGCCAGCAGCTTAAGGGACGACGAGCAGTACTTC.